This T cell receptor beta chain was sequenced for a study of identifying expanded T cells in peripheral blood. General study points: Differentially abundant clones: about 1.2 between replicates, around 16 at roughly 13 days, more than 18 at four. Clone count variance between roughly 2-week samples rose with total template count.

Profiled with immunoSEQ multiplex PCR; TCRdb holds only in-frame clones, not every one. The top ten hold about 18% of the sample, which has approximately 100,000 clones, roughly nine tenths seen once. No infections or other immune events were documented during collection. Details on this clone: What it binds is not known.

Germline V gene lookup returns CDR1 LNHNV and CDR2 YYDKDF (reference sequence). Trimming cost V 0 bases and J 8 bases, with 13 bases left between them. The CDR3 extends over 14 amino acids. Material for sequencing was blood. The sequence derives from a person between 18 and 75 years old in good health. The V call is TRBV15, the J call TRBJ1-2, with unresolved D. The CDR3 DNA sequence: TGTGCCACCAGCAGAGATCGAGACGCGGAGGGCTACACCTTC. Amino acids: CATSRDRDAEGYTF.